This section outlines one T cell receptor beta chain sequence together with its context. This sample's treatment: around 19 received Ad26.COV2.S at low or high dose, single or two shots; 5 received placebo; per-sample allocation not given. Sampling took place 63 days after the first vaccine or placebo injection. Trimming shortened V by 1 base and J by 8 bases, and 15 bases separated the two germline ends. Germline V CDR1 and CDR2: LGHDT, YNNKEL (reference sequence). This CDR3 has 15 residues. This sample was taken from a study of Ad26.COV2.S vaccination and SARS-CoV-2 variants. Produced via immunoSEQ multiplex PCR; TCRdb's table is partial and in-frame only. The table has over 400,000 clones, roughly 87% seen once.

Here the sequenced sample was peripheral blood, taken in a trial of Ad26.COV2.S vaccine versus placebo. V usage is TRBV3-1 (or the pseudogene TRBV3-2) and J usage is TRBJ2-1; D perhaps matches TRBD2 (6 bases). The receptor comes from a person between 18 and 65 years old who received the Ad26.COV2.S COVID-19 vaccine or a placebo. The CDR3, as DNA: TGTGCCAGCAGCCAAGCCCCGGGACTCCCGTATGAGCAGTTCTTC. Protein sequence: CASSQAPGLPYEQFF.